Shown below are 18 T cell receptor beta chains from a single sample sequenced in a study of blood T cell repertoires in COVID-19. Profiling relied on immunoSEQ multiplex PCR, and the TCRdb table lists in-frame clones only, not all of them. The sample shows under 200,000 clones, around 83% of them seen only once. Sequenced sample: peripheral blood. The receptors were gathered from a woman at least 80 years old in a cohort sampled during active or convalescent COVID-19.

V is TRBV7-2 and J is TRBJ1-2; D might be TRBD1 (5 bases). The CDR3 has 13 residues. V was clipped by 4 bases and J by 2 bases, with 8 bases between them. Germline V CDR1 and CDR2: SGHTA, FQGNSA. The CDR3 region is CASSSPGNYGYTF. The CDR3 nucleotides read TGTGCCAGCAGCTCTCCAGGGAACTATGGCTACACCTTC.

V gene TRBV13 combines with J gene TRBJ1-6, with a weak D call TRBD1 (6 bases). The ends were cut back, 1 base at V and 5 bases at J, with 6 bases in the middle. The CDR3 is 14 amino acids. Germline assignment: CDR1 PRHDT and CDR2 FYEKMQ (reference sequence). CDR3 nucleotides: TGTGCCAGCAGCTTAGCAGGGGATAATTCACCCCTCCACTTT. This encodes CASSLAGDNSPLHF.

This clone was recorded a few times. The chain employs TRBV5-1 and TRBJ2-6, with a tentative D call TRBD1 (5 bases). V lost 4 bases, J lost 0 bases, and 11 bases lay in between. The CDR3 runs 16 residues. Germline assignment: CDR1 SGHRS and CDR2 YFSETQ. Written as DNA, the CDR3 is TGCGCCAGCAGCACAGGACCGTACTCTGGGGCCAACGTCCTGACTTTC. Protein sequence: CASSTGPYSGANVLTF.

The chain has TRBV10-2 and TRBJ1-2, with D unresolved. CDR1 and CDR2 (germline): WSHSY, SAAADI. This CDR3 contains 13 residues. V was trimmed by 2 bases and J by 2 bases, leaving 6 bases between them. CDR3 amino acids: CASSEPLNYGYTF. The CDR3 DNA is TGCGCCAGCAGTGAGCCCTTGAACTATGGCTACACCTTC.

This chain uses TRBV6-4 with TRBJ2-3; a possible D gene is TRBD1 (5 bases). Trimming cost V 5 bases and J 0 bases, with 9 bases left between them. This CDR3 comprises 14 residues. Germline assignment: CDR1 MRHNA and CDR2 SNTAGT. This CDR3 is CASSRQYSTDTQYF. The CDR3 nucleotides are TGTGCCAGCAGTAGACAGTACAGCACAGATACGCAGTATTTT.

The chain links TRBV5-6 to TRBJ2-7; D not resolved. The germline V gene has CDR1 SGHDT and CDR2 YYEEEE. CDR3 size: 15 residues. V gave up 1 base and J gave up 4 bases, with 15 bases separating them. CDR3 residues: CASSLYPELRYEQYV. The CDR3 DNA is TGTGCCAGCAGCTTGTATCCCGAACTACGTTACGAGCAGTACGTC.

The chain joins TRBV11-3 to TRBJ2-1, with D possibly matching TRBD2 (6 bases). The CDR3 is 15 residues long. The V end was cut by 2 bases, the J end by 3 bases, with 11 bases between. Germline CDR1 is SGHNT and CDR2 is YENEEA. CDR3 region: CASSLLAGGYNEQFF. The CDR3 nucleotides read TGTGCCAGCAGCTTACTAGCCGGGGGCTACAATGAGCAGTTCTTC.

The chain links TRBV29-1 to TRBJ1-2; TRBD1 aligns across 7 bases. The ends lost 5 bases at V and 7 bases at J; junction bases unmatched: 7. The CDR3 has 12 amino acids. Germline V gene sequence: CDR1 SQVTM, CDR2 ANQGSEA. CDR3 in amino acids: CSVRTGVPGYTF. As DNA, the CDR3 is TGCAGCGTTCGAACAGGGGTTCCTGGCTACACCTTC. The whole variable domain, filled in from reference TRBV29-1 and TRBJ1-2, reads SAVISQKPSRDICQRGTSLTIQCQVDSQVTMMFWYRQQPGQSLTLIATANQGSEATYESGFVIDKFPISRPNLTFSTLTVSNMSPEDSSIYLCSVRTGVPGYTFGSGTRLTVV.

This CDR3 reads CASSTGQSTGNTIYF. The CDR3 nucleotides are TGTGCCAGTAGTACGGGACAGTCAACTGGAAACACCATATATTTT. The V call is TRBV19, the J call TRBJ1-3; 7 nucleotides line up with TRBD1. Germline CDR1 and CDR2: LNHDA and SQIVND (reference sequence). The trim removed 4 bases at V and 2 bases at J, leaving 5 bases unmatched. CDR3 length: 15 amino acids.

The chain combines TRBV30 with TRBJ2-7, with TRBD1 identical over 9 bases. The CDR3 loop spans 16 amino acids. Germline V gives CDR1 GTSNPN, CDR2 SVGIG (reference sequence). Trimming took 1 base from V and 1 from J; bases not matched to a gene: 8. The DNA of the CDR3 is TGTGCCTGGAGTGGGGAGGGACAGGGCGATTCCTACGAGCAGTACTTC. It codes for CAWSGEGQGDSYEQYF.

V usage is TRBV11-2 and J usage is TRBJ1-1; 8 nucleotides align to TRBD1. CDR3 length: 14 amino acids. CDR1 and CDR2 (germline): SGHAT, FQNNGV. The V gene end was trimmed by 3 bases and the J gene end by 6 bases; junction bases not matched to a gene: 6. The CDR3 bases are TGTGCCAGCAGCTTGCAGGGGGCTGGCGCTGAAGCTTTCTTT. It codes for CASSLQGAGAEAFF.

The chain couples TRBV4-3 to TRBJ1-2, with 9 bases lining up with TRBD1. The germline V gene has CDR1 LGHNA and CDR2 YSLEER. V gave up 0 bases and J gave up 8 bases; unmatched junction bases: 16. This CDR3 has 18 amino acids. As DNA, the CDR3 is TGCGCCAGCAGCCAAGATTTTGGGACAGGGTCCCGTTTAGGGGGCTACACCTTC. As protein: CASSQDFGTGSRLGGYTF.

The chain links TRBV7-2 to TRBJ2-2; TRBD2 matches at 7 bases. The CDR3 extends over 14 amino acids. Germline V gives CDR1 SGHTA, CDR2 FQGNSA. V lost 7 bases and J lost 7; bases outside the gene matches: 9. CDR3: CASNLGTIGGELFF. The CDR3, as DNA: TGTGCCAGCAACCTGGGGACTATTGGCGGGGAGCTGTTTTTT.

The chain has TRBV18 and TRBJ2-5; 8 nucleotides agree with TRBD2. Looked up from germline, CDR1 is KGHSH and CDR2 is LQKENI. There are 15 residues in the CDR3. Losses at the gene ends were 6 bases for V and 4 bases for J; bases not matched to a gene: 10. This CDR3 reads CASSPGGGRRETQYF. The CDR3 DNA sequence: TGTGCCAGCTCCCCTGGCGGGGGGCGTCGAGAGACCCAGTACTTC.

This clone was picked up one time. This chain uses TRBV6-1 with TRBJ1-2; the match to TRBD1 covers 8 bases. Germline-derived CDR1 and CDR2 are MNHNS and SASEGT. V shed 2 bases and J 2 bases; nucleotides not matched to a gene: 1. CDR3 length: 14 residues. CDR3 bases: TGTGCCAGCAGTGAACGACAGGGGAACTATGGCTACACCTTC. It codes for CASSERQGNYGYTF.

This clone was counted a single time. The genes are TRBV4-3 and TRBJ2-7, with 12 bases lining up with TRBD2. Germline CDR1 reads LGHNA; CDR2 reads YSLEER. The CDR3 extends over 18 amino acids. V lost 1 base, J lost 3 bases, and 10 bases stayed unmatched. This chain's CDR3 is CASSQVFSTSGGYYEQYF. In DNA, the CDR3 is TGCGCCAGCAGCCAAGTTTTCTCCACTAGCGGGGGGTACTACGAGCAGTACTTC.

The chain links TRBV11-2 to TRBJ2-2; 15 bases are shared with TRBD2. Trimming cost V 6 bases and J 5 bases; bases outside gene matches: 7. Germline V lookup: CDR1 SGHAT, CDR2 FQNNGV. The CDR3 runs to 17 residues. CDR3 residues: CASRTGLAGGLTGELFF. CDR3 in DNA: TGTGCCAGCAGAACAGGACTAGCGGGGGGGTTAACCGGGGAGCTGTTTTTT.

V gene TRBV6-5 combines with J gene TRBJ2-5; D gene unclear. The germline CDR1 and CDR2 sequences are MNHEY and SVGAGI. The CDR3 consists of 12 residues. Between the trimmed V and J ends, which lost 6 bases and 5 bases, there was a span of 10 bases. The CDR3 reads CASSLAVETQYF. The CDR3 DNA reads TGTGCCAGCAGCCTTGCGGTGGAGACCCAGTACTTC.